The TCR beta chain under discussion was sequenced for a study of metastatic and nonmetastatic thyroid tumors. Study-wide context: Both malignant and benign thyroid patients supplied peripheral blood and tumor or nodule tissue samples, across which the repertoires of these patients were then compared.

The table lists this clone with many counts. TCRdb re-called the PCR reads via MiXCR. The sample carries around 30,000 clones, over 12% recorded once. Thyroid surgery was preceded by no treatment in any patient. Sequencing was carried out using blood. The sequence came from a male donor with papillary thyroid cancer or a benign thyroid nodule (not recorded which). Some clones in this sample may be carry-over from other donors' samples.

The CDR3 DNA follows: TGTGCCAGCAGCTTTGATGACAGGAGCTATGGCTACACCTTC. Translating gives CASSFDDRSYGYTF. The chain links TRBV5-6 to TRBJ1-2; D perhaps matches TRBD1 (6 bases). Per germline, CDR1 SGHDT and CDR2 YYEEEE. This CDR3 has 14 residues. V was pared by 2 bases and J by 4 bases, with 12 bases between.